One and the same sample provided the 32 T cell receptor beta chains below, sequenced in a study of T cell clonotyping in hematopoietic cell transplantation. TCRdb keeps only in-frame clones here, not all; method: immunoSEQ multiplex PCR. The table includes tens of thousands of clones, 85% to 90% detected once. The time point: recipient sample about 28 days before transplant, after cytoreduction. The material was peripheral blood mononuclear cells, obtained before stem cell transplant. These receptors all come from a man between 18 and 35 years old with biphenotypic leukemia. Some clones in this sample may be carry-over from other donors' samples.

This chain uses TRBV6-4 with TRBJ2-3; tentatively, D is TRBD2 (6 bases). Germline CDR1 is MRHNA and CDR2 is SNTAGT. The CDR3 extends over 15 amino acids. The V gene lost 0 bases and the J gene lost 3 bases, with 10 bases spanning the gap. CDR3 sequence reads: CASSDSAGRTDTQYF. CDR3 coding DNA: TGTGCCAGCAGTGACTCGGCGGGGCGGACAGATACGCAGTATTTT.

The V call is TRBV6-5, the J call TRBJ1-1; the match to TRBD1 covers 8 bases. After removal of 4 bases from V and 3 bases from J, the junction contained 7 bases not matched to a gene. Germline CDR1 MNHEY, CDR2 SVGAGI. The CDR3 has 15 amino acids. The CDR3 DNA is TGTGCCAGCAGTTCCGGACAGGGTATTTACACTGAAGCTTTCTTT. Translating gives CASSSGQGIYTEAFF.

Here the CDR3 reads CASRPDGTGSYGYTF. DNA of the CDR3: TGTGCCAGCAGACCAGACGGGACTGGCTCTTATGGCTACACCTTC. This chain connects TRBV25-1 to TRBJ1-2; a possible D gene is TRBD1 (5 bases). Germline loops: CDR1 MGHDK, CDR2 SYGVNS. The V end lost 6 bases, the J end lost 5 bases, and 19 bases lay between the germline ends. CDR3 length: 15 amino acids.

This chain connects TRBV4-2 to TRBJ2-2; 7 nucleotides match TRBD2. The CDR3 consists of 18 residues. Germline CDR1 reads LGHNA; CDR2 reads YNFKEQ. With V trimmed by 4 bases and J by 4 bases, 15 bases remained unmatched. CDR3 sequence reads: CASSPGSPLAEGTGELFF. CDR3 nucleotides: TGTGCCAGCAGCCCAGGGAGCCCCCTAGCGGAGGGCACCGGGGAGCTGTTTTTT.

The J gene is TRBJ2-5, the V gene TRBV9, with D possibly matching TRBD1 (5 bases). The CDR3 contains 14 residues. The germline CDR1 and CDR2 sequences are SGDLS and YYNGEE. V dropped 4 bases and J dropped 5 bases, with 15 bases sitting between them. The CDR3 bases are TGTGCCAGCAGCCCTCAGGGTCCCGGGGAGACCCAGTACTTC. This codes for CASSPQGPGETQYF.

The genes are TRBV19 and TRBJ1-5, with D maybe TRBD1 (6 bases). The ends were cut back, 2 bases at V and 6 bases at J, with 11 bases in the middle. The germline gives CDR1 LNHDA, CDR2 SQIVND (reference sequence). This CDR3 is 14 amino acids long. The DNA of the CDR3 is TGTGCCAGTAGTATAACAGGGAGTGCTCAGCCCCAGCATTTT. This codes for CASSITGSAQPQHF.

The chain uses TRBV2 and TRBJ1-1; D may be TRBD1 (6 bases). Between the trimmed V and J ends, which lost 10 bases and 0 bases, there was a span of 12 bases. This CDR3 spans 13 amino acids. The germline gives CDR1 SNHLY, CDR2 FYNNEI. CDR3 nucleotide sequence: TGTGCCACGAGGACAGCTATGAACACTGAAGCTTTCTTT. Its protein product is CATRTAMNTEAFF.

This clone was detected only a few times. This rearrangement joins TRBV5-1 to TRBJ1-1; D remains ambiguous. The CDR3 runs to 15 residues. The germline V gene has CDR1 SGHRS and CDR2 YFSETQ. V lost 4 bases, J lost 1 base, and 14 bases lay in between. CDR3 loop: CASSPGAGPNTEAFF. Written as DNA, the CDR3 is TGCGCCAGCAGCCCGGGCGCAGGCCCGAACACTGAAGCTTTCTTT.

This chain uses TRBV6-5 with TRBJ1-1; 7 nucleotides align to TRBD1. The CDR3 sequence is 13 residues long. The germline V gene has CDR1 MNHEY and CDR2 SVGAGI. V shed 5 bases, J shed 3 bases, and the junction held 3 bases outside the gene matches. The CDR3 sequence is CASSTGEYTEAFF. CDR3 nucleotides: TGTGCCAGCAGTACAGGGGAGTACACTGAAGCTTTCTTT.

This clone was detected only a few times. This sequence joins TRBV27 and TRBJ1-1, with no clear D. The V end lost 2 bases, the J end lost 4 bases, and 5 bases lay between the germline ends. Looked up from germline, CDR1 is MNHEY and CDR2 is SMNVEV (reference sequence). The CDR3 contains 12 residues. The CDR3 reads CASSLRGTEAFF. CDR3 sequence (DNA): TGTGCCAGCAGTTTACGGGGCACTGAAGCTTTCTTT.

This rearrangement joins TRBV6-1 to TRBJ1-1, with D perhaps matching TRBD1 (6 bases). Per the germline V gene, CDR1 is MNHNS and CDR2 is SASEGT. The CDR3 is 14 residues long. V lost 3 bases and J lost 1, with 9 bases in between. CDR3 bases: TGTGCCAGCAGTGAGGCAGGGGAGAACACTGAAGCTTTCTTT. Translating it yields CASSEAGENTEAFF.

The CDR3 here is CASSPGQGAYEQYF. In DNA form, the CDR3 reads TGTGCCAGCAGTCCGGGACAAGGGGCCTACGAGCAGTACTTC. The V gene is TRBV25-1, the J gene TRBJ2-7, with a possible D match to TRBD1 (6 bases). Deletions cut 5 bases from V and 2 bases from J, with 13 bases between. This CDR3 has 14 residues. Germline V gene data show CDR1 as MGHDK and CDR2 as SYGVNS.

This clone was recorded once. The chain's CDR3 is CASSFLGYEQYF. CDR3 nucleotide sequence: TGTGCCAGCAGTTTCCTGGGATACGAGCAGTACTTC. The chain carries TRBV11-3 and TRBJ2-7, with no clear D. In germline, CDR1 is SGHNT, CDR2 YENEEA. V was trimmed by 6 bases and J by 4 bases, leaving 10 bases between them. The CDR3 consists of 12 residues.

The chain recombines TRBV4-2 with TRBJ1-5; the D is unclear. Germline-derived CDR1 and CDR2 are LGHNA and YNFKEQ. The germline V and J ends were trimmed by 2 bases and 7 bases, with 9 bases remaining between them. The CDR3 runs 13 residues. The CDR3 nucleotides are TGTGCCAGCAGCCAACTTCAGCGACAGCCCCAGCATTTT. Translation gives CASSQLQRQPQHF.

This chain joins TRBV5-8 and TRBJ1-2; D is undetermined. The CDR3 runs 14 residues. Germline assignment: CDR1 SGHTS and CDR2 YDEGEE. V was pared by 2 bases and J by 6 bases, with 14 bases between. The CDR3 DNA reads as TGTGCCAGCAGCTTTATGCCCGAACGCGATGGCTACACCTTC. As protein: CASSFMPERDGYTF. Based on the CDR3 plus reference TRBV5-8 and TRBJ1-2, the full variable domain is EAGVTQSPTHLIKTRGQQATLRCSPISGHTSVYWYQQALGLGLQFLLWYDEGEERNRGNFPPRFSGRQFPNYSSELNVNALELEDSALYLCASSFMPERDGYTFGSGTRLTVV.

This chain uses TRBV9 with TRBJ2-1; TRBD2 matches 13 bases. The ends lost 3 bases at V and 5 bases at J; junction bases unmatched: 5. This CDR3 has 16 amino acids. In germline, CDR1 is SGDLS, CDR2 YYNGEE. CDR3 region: CASSGGLAGLHNEQFF. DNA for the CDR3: TGTGCCAGCAGCGGGGGACTAGCGGGACTCCACAATGAGCAGTTCTTC.

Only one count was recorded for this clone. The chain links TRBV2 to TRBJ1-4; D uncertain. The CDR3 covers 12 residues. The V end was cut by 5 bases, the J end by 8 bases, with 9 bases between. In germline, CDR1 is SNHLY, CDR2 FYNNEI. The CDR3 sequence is CASSWTSEKLFF. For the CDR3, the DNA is TGTGCCAGCAGTTGGACGTCCGAAAAACTGTTTTTT.

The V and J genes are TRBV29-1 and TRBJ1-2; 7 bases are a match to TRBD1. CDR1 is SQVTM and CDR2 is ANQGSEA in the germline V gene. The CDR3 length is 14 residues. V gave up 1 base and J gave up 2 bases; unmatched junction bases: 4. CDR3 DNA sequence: TGCAGCGTTGAAGGGTGGGACAGCAACTATGGCTACACCTTC. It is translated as CSVEGWDSNYGYTF.

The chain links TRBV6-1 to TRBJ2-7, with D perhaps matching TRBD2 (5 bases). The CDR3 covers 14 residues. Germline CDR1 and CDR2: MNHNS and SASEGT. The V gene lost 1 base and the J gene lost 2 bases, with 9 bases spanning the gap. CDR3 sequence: CASSEGLAPYEQYF. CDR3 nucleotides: TGTGCCAGCAGTGAAGGATTAGCGCCCTACGAGCAGTACTTC.

The CDR3 sequence: CASSLGSYGGRGYGYTF. CDR3 bases: TGTGCCAGCAGCTTAGGCTCATATGGGGGGCGCGGCTATGGCTACACCTTC. V and J are TRBV7-2 and TRBJ1-2, with a possible D match to TRBD1 (6 bases). This CDR3 contains 17 residues. Trimming cost V 1 base and J 4 bases, with 19 bases left between them. Per the germline V gene, CDR1 is SGHTA and CDR2 is FQGNSA.

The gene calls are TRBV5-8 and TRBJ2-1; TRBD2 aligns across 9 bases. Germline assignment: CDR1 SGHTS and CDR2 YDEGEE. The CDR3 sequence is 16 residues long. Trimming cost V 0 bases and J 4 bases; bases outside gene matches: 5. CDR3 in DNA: TGTGCCAGCAGCTTGGACCCCGCGGGAGGGTACAATGAGCAGTTCTTC. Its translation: CASSLDPAGGYNEQFF.

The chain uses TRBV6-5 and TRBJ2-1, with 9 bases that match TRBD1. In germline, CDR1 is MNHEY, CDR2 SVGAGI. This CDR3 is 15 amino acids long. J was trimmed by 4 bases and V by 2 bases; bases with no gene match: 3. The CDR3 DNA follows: TGTGCCAGCAGTTACCGGGACAGGGTTTACAATGAGCAGTTCTTC. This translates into CASSYRDRVYNEQFF.

The CDR3 protein is CASSLSWTSGSHEQFF. CDR3 DNA: TGCGCCAGCAGCTTAAGTTGGACTAGCGGGAGCCATGAGCAGTTCTTC. The rearrangement joins TRBV4-3 to TRBJ2-1; the match to TRBD2 covers 13 bases. V was pared by 5 bases and J by 8 bases, with 9 bases of the junction left unmatched. The CDR3 length is 16 residues. The germline V gene encodes CDR1 LGHNA and CDR2 YSLEER.

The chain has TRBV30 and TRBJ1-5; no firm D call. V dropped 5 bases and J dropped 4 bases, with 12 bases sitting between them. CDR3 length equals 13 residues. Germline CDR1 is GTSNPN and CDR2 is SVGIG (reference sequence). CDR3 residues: CAWASEGNQPQHF. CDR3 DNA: TGTGCCTGGGCCTCCGAAGGGAATCAGCCCCAGCATTTT.

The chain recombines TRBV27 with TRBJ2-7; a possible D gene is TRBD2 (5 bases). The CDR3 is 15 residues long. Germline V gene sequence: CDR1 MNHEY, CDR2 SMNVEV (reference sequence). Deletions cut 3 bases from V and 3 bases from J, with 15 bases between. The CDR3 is CASSFNGAGGYEQYF. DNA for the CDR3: TGTGCCAGCAGTTTTAATGGTGCCGGAGGCTACGAGCAGTACTTC.

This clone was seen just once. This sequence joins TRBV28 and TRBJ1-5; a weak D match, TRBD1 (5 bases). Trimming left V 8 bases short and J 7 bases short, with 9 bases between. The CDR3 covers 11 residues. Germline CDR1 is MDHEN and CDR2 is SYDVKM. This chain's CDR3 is CASQGEQPQHF. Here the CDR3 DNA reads TGTGCCAGCCAGGGAGAACAGCCCCAGCATTTT.

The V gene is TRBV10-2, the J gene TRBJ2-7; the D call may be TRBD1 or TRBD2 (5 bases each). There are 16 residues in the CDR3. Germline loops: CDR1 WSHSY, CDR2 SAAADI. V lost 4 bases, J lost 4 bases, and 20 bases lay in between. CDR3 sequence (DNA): TGCGCCAGCAGTGTTTGGGACCCGAAGGGACCGTACGAGCAGTACTTC. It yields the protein CASSVWDPKGPYEQYF.

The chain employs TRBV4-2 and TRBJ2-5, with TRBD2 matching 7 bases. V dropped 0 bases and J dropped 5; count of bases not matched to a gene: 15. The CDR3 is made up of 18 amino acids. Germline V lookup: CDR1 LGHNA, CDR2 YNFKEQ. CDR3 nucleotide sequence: TGTGCCAGCAGCCAAGATCCTATGGCGGGAGAGGGTTTGGAGACCCAGTACTTC. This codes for CASSQDPMAGEGLETQYF.

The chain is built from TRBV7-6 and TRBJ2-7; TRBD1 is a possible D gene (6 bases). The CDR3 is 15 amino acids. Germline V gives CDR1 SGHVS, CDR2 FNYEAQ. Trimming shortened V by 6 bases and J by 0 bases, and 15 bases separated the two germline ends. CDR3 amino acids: CASSPGALGSYEQYF. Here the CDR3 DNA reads TGTGCCAGCAGTCCAGGGGCCCTCGGCTCCTACGAGCAGTACTTC.

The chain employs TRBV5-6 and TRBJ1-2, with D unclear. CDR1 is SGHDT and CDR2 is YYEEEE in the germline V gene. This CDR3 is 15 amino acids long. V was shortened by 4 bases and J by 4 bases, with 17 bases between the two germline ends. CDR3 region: CASSAEKPGRYGYTF. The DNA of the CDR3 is TGTGCCAGCAGCGCCGAAAAACCCGGGCGCTATGGCTACACCTTC.

This CDR3 reads CASSMTGLSSYEQYF. Here the CDR3 DNA reads TGTGCCAGCAGCATGACAGGGTTAAGCTCCTACGAGCAGTACTTC. The chain links TRBV7-3 to TRBJ2-7; 7 bases are a match to TRBD1. Germline V gene sequence: CDR1 SGHTA, CDR2 FQGTGA. This CDR3 contains 15 residues. With 5 bases clipped from V and 0 bases from J, the junction kept 7 bases outside the gene matches.

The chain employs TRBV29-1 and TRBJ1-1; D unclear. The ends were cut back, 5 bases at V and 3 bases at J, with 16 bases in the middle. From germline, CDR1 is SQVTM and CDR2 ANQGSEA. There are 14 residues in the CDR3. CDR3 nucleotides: TGCAGCGTTTTTCCGGGGAGCAGTTACACTGAAGCTTTCTTT. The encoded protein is CSVFPGSSYTEAFF. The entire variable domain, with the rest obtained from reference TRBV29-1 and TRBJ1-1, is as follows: SAVISQKPSRDICQRGTSLTIQCQVDSQVTMMFWYRQQPGQSLTLIATANQGSEATYESGFVIDKFPISRPNLTFSTLTVSNMSPEDSSIYLCSVFPGSSYTEAFFGQGTRLTVV.